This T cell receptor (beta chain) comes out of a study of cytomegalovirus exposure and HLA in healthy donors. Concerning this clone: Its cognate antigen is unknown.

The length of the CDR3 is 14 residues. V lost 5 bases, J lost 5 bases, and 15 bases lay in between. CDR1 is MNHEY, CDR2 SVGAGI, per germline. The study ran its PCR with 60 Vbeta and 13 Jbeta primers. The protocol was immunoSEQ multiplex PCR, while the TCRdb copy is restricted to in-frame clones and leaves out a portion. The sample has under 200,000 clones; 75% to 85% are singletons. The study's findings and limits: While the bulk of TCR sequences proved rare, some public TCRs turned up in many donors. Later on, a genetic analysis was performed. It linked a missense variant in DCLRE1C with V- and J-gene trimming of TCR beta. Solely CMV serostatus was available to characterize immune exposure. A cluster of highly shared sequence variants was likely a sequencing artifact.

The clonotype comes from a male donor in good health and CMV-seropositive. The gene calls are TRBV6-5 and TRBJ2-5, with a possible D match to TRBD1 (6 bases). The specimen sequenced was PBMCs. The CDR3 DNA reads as TGTGCCAGCAGTGCTCACAGGGTCGGGGAGACCCAGTACTTC. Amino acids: CASSAHRVGETQYF.